Listed below are T cell receptor beta chains from one sample, sequenced in a study of PD-1 blockade in classical Hodgkin lymphoma. Data came from immunoSEQ multiplex PCR; TCRdb stores just in-frame clones and leaves some out. The data contain about 16,000 clones, approximately 92% of them singletons. Sequenced material: peripheral blood mononuclear cells (PBMCs). The receptors come from a human donor with classical Hodgkin lymphoma. Both conserved end residues are part of each CDR3. The D gene is left open where the match is weak. The size field is filled for only some rows; it gives once, few, many or a size class.

NA,TRBV5-1,TRBD1,TRBJ1-1,CASSPGQEEAEAFF,TGCGCCAGCAGCCCAGGACAGGAGGAGGCCGAAGCTTTCTTT
NA,TRBV7-3,NA,TRBJ2-2,CASSLTGLVGVTGELFF,TGTGCCAGCAGCTTAACGGGCCTAGTGGGAGTCACCGGGGAGCTGTTTTTT
NA,TRBV27,TRBD1,TRBJ1-3,CASSSPGQGRNTIYF,TGTGCCAGCAGTTCACCGGGACAGGGGAGAAACACCATATATTTT
NA,TRBV13,NA,TRBJ2-3,CASGTGLADTQYF,TGTGCCAGCGGCACAGGTTTGGCAGATACGCAGTATTTT
NA,TRBV29-1,NA,TRBJ1-4,CSVGGRSNEKLFF,TGCAGCGTTGGGGGCAGGTCTAATGAAAAACTGTTTTTT
NA,TRBV7-2,NA,TRBJ2-4,CASSLGRNSAKNIQYF,TGTGCCAGCAGCTTAGGCAGAAATTCGGCCAAAAACATTCAGTACTTC
NA,TRBV10-3,NA,TRBJ2-6,CAISEAESGANVLTF,TGTGCCATCAGTGAGGCGGAGTCTGGGGCCAACGTCCTGACTTTC
NA,TRBV27,NA,TRBJ1-5,CASRGHQDNQPQHF,TGTGCCAGCCGGGGACACCAAGATAATCAGCCCCAGCATTTT
NA,TRBV10-2,NA,TRBJ1-2,CASRTDGSIRGYTF,TGCGCCAGCAGGACGGACGGGTCGATACGGGGCTACACCTTC
NA,TRBV5-1,NA,TRBJ2-3,CASSLDGHQILDTQYF,TGCGCCAGCAGCTTGGATGGACACCAGATTCTAGATACGCAGTATTTT
NA,TRBV25-1,TRBD1,TRBJ2-7,CASSVDRGRGEQYF,TGTGCCAGCAGTGTGGACAGGGGGCGCGGGGAGCAGTACTTC
NA,TRBV6-5,NA,TRBJ2-1,CASRELGGTQQFF,TGTGCCAGCAGGGAGTTAGGAGGGACTCAGCAGTTCTTC
NA,TRBV27,TRBD2,TRBJ2-7,CASSSLANYEQYF,TGTGCCAGCAGTTCACTAGCGAACTACGAGCAGTACTTC
NA,TRBV23-1,NA,TRBJ2-5,CASSGTLGQETQYF,TGCGCCAGCAGCGGGACCCTTGGCCAAGAGACCCAGTACTTC
NA,TRBV21-1,NA,TRBJ1-5,CASSKGQGNQPQHF,TGTGCCAGCAGCAAAGGACAGGGCAATCAGCCCCAGCATTTT
few,TRBV6-4,NA,TRBJ1-4,CASSLTVEEKLFF,TGTGCCAGCAGTCTGACAGTAGAGGAAAAACTGTTTTTT
NA,TRBV5-1,TRBD1,TRBJ2-3,CASSVTGDLTQYF,TGCGCCAGCAGCGTAACAGGGGATCTAACGCAGTATTTT
NA,TRBV25-1,NA,TRBJ2-7,CASSPPWRDSNDYEQYF,TGTGCCAGCAGCCCCCCTTGGAGGGACTCAAACGACTACGAGCAGTACTTC
NA,TRBV5-5,NA,TRBJ1-2,CASSRDRSRGGYTF,TGTGCCAGCAGCCGCGACAGGTCCCGGGGTGGCTACACCTTC
NA,TRBV30,NA,TRBJ1-2,CAWGGDSQNHGYTF,TGTGCCTGGGGTGGGGACTCCCAGAATCATGGCTACACCTTC
NA,TRBV10-3,NA,TRBJ2-7,CAISPGTPYEQYF,TGTGCCATCAGCCCGGGAACGCCCTACGAGCAGTACTTC
NA,TRBV29-1,NA,TRBJ2-1,CSVVSLDRANNEQFF,TGCAGCGTTGTTTCGTTGGACAGAGCTAACAATGAGCAGTTCTTC
NA,TRBV10-1,NA,TRBJ2-5,CASSERGILQETQYF,TGCGCCAGCAGCGAGAGGGGGATCCTGCAAGAGACCCAGTACTTC
NA,TRBV21-1,NA,TRBJ2-1,CASSKGHRGTYNEQFF,TGTGCCAGCAGCAAAGGTCACAGGGGGACCTACAATGAGCAGTTCTTC
NA,TRBV9,NA,TRBJ1-2,CASSLKGVGALGGYTF,TGTGCCAGCAGCCTAAAGGGGGTTGGGGCATTAGGAGGCTACACCTTC
NA,TRBV23-1,NA,TRBJ1-1,CASRTRFRNTEAFF,TGCGCCAGCAGGACGAGATTTAGAAACACTGAAGCTTTCTTT
NA,TRBV5-6,NA,TRBJ1-1,CASSLLGPNTEAFF,TGTGCCAGCAGCTTGTTAGGTCCAAACACTGAAGCTTTCTTT
NA,TRBV25-1,TRBD1,TRBJ2-7,CASSSQGTGGSEQYF,TGTGCCAGCAGTTCACAGGGGACAGGGGGTAGCGAGCAGTACTTC
NA,TRBV18,TRBD1,TRBJ1-5,CASSPGQGIAQPQHF,TGTGCCAGCTCACCGGGACAGGGAATAGCGCAGCCCCAGCATTTT
NA,TRBV28,NA,TRBJ1-1,CASSIPMNTEAFF,TGTGCCAGCAGCATTCCAATGAACACTGAAGCTTTCTTT
NA,TRBV6-5,TRBD1,TRBJ1-1,CASSYSPDRGGTEAFF,TGTGCCAGCAGTTACTCTCCCGACAGGGGAGGCACTGAAGCTTTCTTT
NA,TRBV6-5,NA,TRBJ2-7,CASTRSSPYEQYF,TGTGCCAGCACCCGGAGCAGTCCCTACGAGCAGTACTTC
NA,TRBV7-9,TRBD1,TRBJ2-7,CASSLSGTGKAEQYF,TGTGCCAGCAGCCTATCCGGGACAGGGAAGGCCGAGCAGTACTTC
NA,TRBV25-1,NA,TRBJ2-7,CASGPPGRGRVGEQYF,TGTGCCAGCGGTCCCCCTGGGAGAGGGCGGGTAGGCGAGCAGTACTTC
NA,TRBV6-4,TRBD2,TRBJ2-2,CASRNLAGGSENTGELFF,TGTGCCAGCAGAAACCTAGCGGGAGGGAGTGAGAACACCGGGGAGCTGTTTTTT
NA,TRBV5-1,NA,TRBJ2-5,CASSFSGGPETQYF,TGCGCCAGCAGCTTCTCGGGGGGCCCAGAGACCCAGTACTTC
NA,TRBV5-5,NA,TRBJ2-1,CASSLYGPGTLVYNEQFF,TGTGCCAGCAGCTTGTATGGGCCAGGCACGCTCGTTTACAATGAGCAGTTCTTC
NA,TRBV9,TRBD2,TRBJ2-3,CASSVGGLAPDTQYF,TGTGCCAGCAGCGTAGGGGGACTAGCGCCAGATACGCAGTATTTT
NA,TRBV14,NA,TRBJ2-7,CASSQVDGPYEQYF,TGTGCCAGCAGCCAAGTAGACGGACCCTACGAGCAGTACTTC
NA,TRBV28,NA,TRBJ1-6,CASSFRDRLLPLHF,TGTGCCAGCAGTTTCAGGGACCGCCTTTTACCCCTCCACTTT
NA,TRBV7-2,NA,TRBJ1-5,CASSPGEGGNQPQHF,TGTGCCAGCAGTCCCGGGGAGGGGGGAAATCAGCCCCAGCATTTT
NA,TRBV29-1,TRBD1,TRBJ1-2,CSVDFTGGAYGYTF,TGCAGCGTTGACTTTACAGGGGGCGCTTATGGCTACACCTTC
NA,TRBV5-4,TRBD1,TRBJ2-3,CASSWDRGASDTQYF,TGTGCCAGCAGCTGGGACAGGGGAGCTTCAGATACGCAGTATTTT
NA,TRBV9,TRBD2,TRBJ2-7,CASSVGLGGSSYEQYF,TGTGCCAGCAGCGTGGGACTAGGCGGGAGCTCCTACGAGCAGTACTTC
NA,TRBV29-1,NA,TRBJ1-2,CSVAPRASYGYTF,TGCAGCGTTGCCCCAAGGGCAAGCTATGGCTACACCTTC
NA,TRBV2,NA,TRBJ1-5,CASSTSTWDAQHF,TGTGCCAGCAGTACCTCGACCTGGGACGCCCAGCATTTT
NA,TRBV27,NA,TRBJ1-5,CASSLRGLGNQPQHF,TGTGCCAGCAGTTTACGGGGTCTAGGCAATCAGCCCCAGCATTTT
NA,TRBV7-3,NA,TRBJ2-5,CASSPGPGQQETQYF,TGTGCCAGCAGCCCTGGGCCGGGACAACAAGAGACCCAGTACTTC
NA,TRBV10-3,NA,TRBJ2-3,CAISERYTQYF,TGTGCCATCAGTGAAAGGTATACGCAGTATTTT
few,TRBV5-1,TRBD2,TRBJ2-2,CASSRGLAGVNTGELFF,TGCGCCAGCAGCAGGGGACTAGCGGGAGTTAACACCGGGGAGCTGTTTTTT
NA,TRBV6-1,NA,TRBJ1-2,CASSEALGGTYGYTF,TGTGCCAGCAGTGAAGCGCTTGGGGGTACCTATGGCTACACCTTC
NA,TRBV4-1,NA,TRBJ1-3,CASSQVPLSGNTIYF,TGCGCCAGCAGCCAAGTTCCGCTCTCTGGAAACACCATATATTTT